This TCR beta chain stems from a study of T-cell memory formation after mild COVID-19. Study details: Largely donor-specific sequence clusters came from two donors. The study, taken as a whole, reports: Detection of some responders pre-infection suggested pre-existing cross-reactive memory T cells participated. Day 15 to 85 contracting clones showed balanced CD4/CD8; day 15 to 37 expanders favored CD4+. In second-wave clones peaking day 37, SARS-CoV-2 specificity remained unconfirmed.

One entry per CDR3 protein results from TCRdb running MiXCR on the 5' RACE reads. The sample holds fewer than 450,000 distinct CDR3 sequences, roughly 21% seen once. The CDR3 totals 14 residues. The germline gives CDR1 MNHEY, CDR2 SVGAGI. V was shortened by 2 bases and J by 4 bases, with 8 bases between the two germline ends. Regarding this clonotype: The antigen is unknown.

The clonotype was recovered from an adult woman who had mild COVID-19 (a few samples of this study predate the infection). Cell type and time point are not known. The specimen sequenced was PBMCs or a T cell subset sorted from them (not recorded which). This chain connects TRBV6-5 to TRBJ1-4; no clear D gene. The CDR3 DNA reads as TGTGCCAGCAGTTACAGCAGTGGTAATGAAAAACTGTTTTTT. This encodes CASSYSSGNEKLFF.